A selection of T cell receptor beta chains follows, all from one sample in a study of CD8 T cells in Susac syndrome. Each CDR3 protein is one row after TCRdb ran MiXCR on the immunoSEQ multiplex PCR reads. This table has approximately 180,000 distinct CDR3 sequences, around 94% appearing once. The sample was CD4+ T cells from PBMCs. The receptor set was obtained from a human donor with Susac syndrome. Each CDR3 is given with its conserved first and last residue. A D gene is named only where the DNA matches it firmly. Rows may omit the clone size; those that give it use once, few, many or a size class.

TRBV13,TRBJ1-1,NA,TRBD1,CASSTRGLKAFF,TGTGCCAGCAGCACCAGGGGGCTGAAGGCTTTCTTT
TRBV3-1,TRBJ2-5,NA,NA,CASSQEVGWETQYF,TGTGCCAGCAGCCAAGAAGTAGGTTGGGAGACCCAGTACTTC
TRBV2,TRBJ2-5,NA,NA,CASKVASTTETQYF,TGTGCCAGCAAGGTGGCTAGCACTACTGAGACCCAGTACTTC
TRBV20-1,TRBJ2-3,once,NA,CSARGGVAEITDTQYF,TGCAGTGCTAGAGGAGGCGTAGCGGAAATCACAGATACGCAGTATTTT
TRBV9,TRBJ1-3,NA,NA,CASSVVGASGNTIYF,TGTGCCAGCAGCGTAGTGGGGGCATCTGGAAACACCATATATTTT
TRBV28,TRBJ2-2,few,NA,CASSLSGAGELFF,TGTGCCAGCAGTTTATCAGGGGCCGGGGAGCTGTTTTTT
TRBV6-6,TRBJ1-1,NA,NA,CASRLIRTDEAFF,TGTGCCAGCAGACTAATTAGGACCGATGAAGCTTTCTTT
TRBV28,TRBJ2-7,once,NA,CASSPGTVLGEQYF,TGTGCCAGCAGTCCCGGGACGGTTTTGGGTGAGCAGTACTTC
TRBV28,TRBJ2-5,NA,NA,CASSSPAAEAQETQYF,TGTGCCAGCAGCTCCCCGGCGGCAGAGGCCCAAGAGACCCAGTACTTC
TRBV9,TRBJ2-5,NA,TRBD2,CASSARLAGGQETQYF,TGTGCCAGCAGCGCACGACTAGCGGGAGGGCAAGAGACCCAGTACTTC
TRBV25-1,TRBJ2-1,NA,NA,CASSVVADYNEQFF,TGTGCCAGCAGTGTTGTTGCCGACTACAATGAGCAGTTCTTC
TRBV20-1,TRBJ2-7,once,NA,CSARDSNTSSYEQYF,TGCAGTGCTAGAGACTCCAACACGAGCTCCTACGAGCAGTACTTC
TRBV5-1,TRBJ2-3,NA,NA,CASSPPLDSTDTQYF,TGCGCCAGCAGCCCCCCCCTAGACTCCACAGATACGCAGTATTTT
TRBV29-1,TRBJ1-2,NA,NA,CSVGGSGDYGYTF,TGCAGCGTAGGCGGCTCTGGTGACTATGGCTACACCTTC
TRBV30,TRBJ1-5,NA,TRBD1,CAWSTGGQPQHF,TGTGCCTGGTCTACAGGGGGACAGCCCCAGCATTTT
TRBV3-1,TRBJ2-3,NA,NA,CASSQDIGIESTDTQYF,TGTGCCAGCAGCCAAGATATCGGGATAGAATCCACAGATACGCAGTATTTT
TRBV29-1,TRBJ2-7,NA,NA,CSVEQGPHEQYF,TGCAGCGTTGAACAGGGTCCCCACGAGCAGTACTTC
TRBV29-1,TRBJ2-2,NA,NA,CSVLLKAGELFF,TGCAGCGTTCTCCTGAAGGCCGGGGAGCTGTTTTTT
TRBV7-8,TRBJ2-7,NA,NA,CASSSRDRRLEQYF,TGTGCCAGCAGCTCTCGGGACCGGCGCCTCGAGCAGTACTTC
TRBV2,TRBJ1-1,NA,NA,CASRDLKGATEAFF,TGTGCCAGCAGGGACCTGAAAGGGGCCACTGAAGCTTTCTTT
TRBV18,TRBJ2-3,NA,NA,CASYTGTPYTDTQYF,TGTGCCAGCTATACAGGGACTCCATACACAGATACGCAGTATTTT
TRBV9,TRBJ2-7,NA,TRBD1,CASSGRDSSYEQYF,TGTGCCAGCAGCGGCCGGGACAGCTCCTACGAGCAGTACTTC
TRBV29-1,TRBJ2-7,NA,NA,CSVEGGTDTYEQYF,TGCAGCGTTGAAGGGGGGACTGACACCTACGAGCAGTACTTC
TRBV11-2,TRBJ1-1,NA,TRBD1,CASSFTGGAFF,TGTGCCAGCAGCTTTACAGGGGGAGCTTTCTTT
TRBV5-1,TRBJ1-1,NA,NA,CASSLAEGIVNTEAFF,TGCGCCAGCAGCTTGGCGGAGGGGATAGTGAACACTGAAGCTTTCTTT
TRBV28,TRBJ2-7,NA,TRBD2,CASSPRTSGPNEQYF,TGTGCCAGCAGCCCCCGGACTAGCGGGCCCAACGAGCAGTACTTC
TRBV11-2,TRBJ2-7,NA,NA,CASSLAGAYTDEQYF,TGTGCCAGCAGCTTAGCGGGCGCCTATACGGACGAGCAGTACTTC
TRBV28,TRBJ2-5,NA,TRBD2,CASLPQRGRGETQYF,TGTGCCAGCCTCCCCCAGCGGGGGCGAGGGGAGACCCAGTACTTC
TRBV20-1,TRBJ2-5,NA,NA,CSARDGSFKSTQETQYF,TGCAGTGCTAGAGATGGGTCTTTCAAATCCACCCAAGAGACCCAGTACTTC
TRBV29-1,TRBJ2-1,NA,NA,CSVESGGRRNEQFF,TGCAGCGTTGAATCTGGGGGACGCCGCAATGAGCAGTTCTTC
TRBV28,TRBJ2-7,NA,TRBD2,CASSFALRTSLGHEQYF,TGTGCCAGCAGTTTTGCCCTCCGGACTAGCTTGGGCCACGAGCAGTACTTC
TRBV30,TRBJ2-3,NA,NA,CAWSLTLTDTQYF,TGTGCCTGGAGTTTAACTCTCACAGATACGCAGTATTTT
TRBV7-2,TRBJ2-5,NA,TRBD2,CASSSPTSGSHQETQYF,TGTGCCAGCAGCTCGCCGACTAGCGGGAGTCACCAAGAGACCCAGTACTTC
TRBV5-1,TRBJ2-3,NA,NA,CASSYAGRTDTQYF,TGCGCCAGCAGCTACGCGGGACGCACAGATACGCAGTATTTT
TRBV6-5,TRBJ1-5,NA,TRBD1,CASSRDRDSNQPQHF,TGTGCCAGCAGTCGCGACAGGGATAGCAATCAGCCCCAGCATTTT
TRBV6-5,TRBJ2-7,NA,TRBD2,CASSYSASGGGEQYF,TGTGCCAGCAGTTACTCGGCTAGCGGGGGTGGCGAGCAGTACTTC
TRBV19,TRBJ2-7,NA,NA,CASSSEPRYDYEQYF,TGTGCCAGTAGTAGCGAACCGCGGTACGACTACGAGCAGTACTTC
TRBV25-1,TRBJ2-1,NA,NA,CASSEFAEGGDEQFF,TGTGCCAGCAGTGAATTCGCCGAGGGTGGCGATGAGCAGTTCTTC
TRBV3-1,TRBJ2-7,NA,TRBD1,CASSQDPDRGHTYEQYF,TGTGCCAGCAGCCAAGATCCCGACAGGGGACACACCTACGAGCAGTACTTC
TRBV29-1,TRBJ2-5,NA,TRBD1,CSVSDRAQETQYF,TGCAGCGTTTCGGACAGGGCCCAAGAGACCCAGTACTTC
TRBV14,TRBJ2-1,NA,TRBD2,CASRRAGGLHNEQFF,TGTGCCAGCAGGAGGGCGGGGGGGCTGCACAATGAGCAGTTCTTC
TRBV3-1,TRBJ2-5,once,NA,CASSQDLVGAKTQYF,TGTGCCAGCAGCCAAGATCTGGTAGGGGCGAAGACCCAGTACTTC
TRBV30,TRBJ1-1,NA,NA,CAWSAGGFRAFF,TGTGCCTGGAGTGCGGGTGGATTTCGAGCTTTCTTT
TRBV6-2/TRBV6-3,TRBJ2-7,NA,TRBD1,CASSHRDRGGEQYF,TGTGCCAGCAGCCACCGGGACAGGGGGGGAGAGCAGTACTTC
TRBV5-1,TRBJ2-5,NA,NA,CASSFSADQETQYF,TGCGCCAGCAGCTTTTCAGCTGACCAAGAGACCCAGTACTTC
TRBV20-1,TRBJ2-3,NA,NA,CSAPKGPPPGRDTQYF,TGCAGTGCCCCAAAGGGACCACCCCCAGGCAGGGATACGCAGTATTTT
TRBV20-1,TRBJ2-2,NA,NA,CSARVSGRNTGELFF,TGCAGTGCTAGAGTCTCCGGGAGAAACACCGGGGAGCTGTTTTTT
TRBV7-9,TRBJ1-1,once,NA,CASSVSPMNTEAFF,TGTGCCAGCAGCGTCAGTCCTATGAACACTGAAGCTTTCTTT
TRBV5-1,TRBJ2-2,once,NA,CASSLAGSAGELFF,TGCGCCAGCAGCTTGGCCGGGAGTGCCGGGGAGCTGTTTTTT
TRBV12-3/TRBV12-4,TRBJ2-3,NA,TRBD1,CASSLYGTGTPDTQYF,TGTGCCAGCAGTTTATATGGGACAGGGACTCCGGATACGCAGTATTTT